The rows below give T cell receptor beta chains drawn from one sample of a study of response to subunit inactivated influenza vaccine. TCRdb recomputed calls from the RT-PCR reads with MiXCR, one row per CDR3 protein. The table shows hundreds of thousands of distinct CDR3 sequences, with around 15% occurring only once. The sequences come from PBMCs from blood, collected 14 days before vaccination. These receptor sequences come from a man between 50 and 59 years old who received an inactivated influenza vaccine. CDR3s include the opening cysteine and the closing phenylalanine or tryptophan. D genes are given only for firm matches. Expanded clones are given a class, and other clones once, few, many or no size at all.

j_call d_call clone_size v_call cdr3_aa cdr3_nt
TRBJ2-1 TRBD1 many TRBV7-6 CASSREQGAGFYNEQFF TGTGCCAGCAGTCGGGAACAGGGGGCCGGATTCTACAATGAGCAGTTCTTC
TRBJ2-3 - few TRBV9 CASSVRPTDTQYF TGTGCCAGCAGCGTCAGACCTACAGATACGCAGTATTTT
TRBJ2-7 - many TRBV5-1 CASSPGTGSSYEQYF TGCGCCAGCAGCCCGGGGACCGGGAGCTCCTACGAGCAGTACTTC
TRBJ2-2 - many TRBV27 CASSAHFLGLDTGELFF TGTGCCAGCAGTGCTCATTTTTTGGGGCTGGACACCGGGGAGCTGTTTTTT
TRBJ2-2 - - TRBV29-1 CSVQTGHKNTGELFF TGCAGCGTCCAAACGGGACACAAGAACACCGGGGAGCTGTTTTTT
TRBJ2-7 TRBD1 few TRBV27 CASSLSLGQGFYEQYF TGTGCCAGCAGTTTATCACTGGGACAGGGTTTTTACGAGCAGTACTTC
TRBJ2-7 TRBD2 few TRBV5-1 CASSLGGGALEQYF TGCGCCAGCAGCTTGGGCGGGGGGGCCCTCGAGCAGTACTTC
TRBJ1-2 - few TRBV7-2 CASSLEHSRGGYTF TGTGCCAGCAGCTTAGAACACTCACGGGGTGGCTACACCTTC
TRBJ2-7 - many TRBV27 CASSLWEQYF TGTGCCAGCAGTTTATGGGAGCAGTACTTC
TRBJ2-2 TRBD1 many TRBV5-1 CASSPEGQVPTGELFF TGCGCCAGCAGCCCGGAGGGACAGGTTCCCACCGGGGAGCTGTTTTTT
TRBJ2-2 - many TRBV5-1 CASSFSHKAGELFF TGCGCCAGCAGCTTCAGCCATAAGGCCGGGGAGCTGTTTTTT
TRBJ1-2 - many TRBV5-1 CASSSLHRVPLTYGYTF TGCGCCAGCAGCTCCCTACACAGGGTGCCTCTTACCTATGGCTACACCTTC
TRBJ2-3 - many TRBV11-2 CASSLALAGTDTQYF TGTGCCAGCAGCTTGGCTCTAGCCGGCACAGATACGCAGTATTTT
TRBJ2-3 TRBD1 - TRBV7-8 CASSPPRGRGPDTQYF TGTGCCAGCAGCCCCCCGCGGGGCAGGGGGCCGGATACACAGTATTTT
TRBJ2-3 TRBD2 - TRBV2 CASSPLSSGGANTQYF TGTGCCAGCAGTCCCTTGTCTAGCGGGGGGGCGAATACGCAGTATTTT
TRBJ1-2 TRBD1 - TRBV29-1 CSVTDRGPYGYTF TGCAGCGTTACAGACAGGGGGCCCTATGGCTACACCTTC
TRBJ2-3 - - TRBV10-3 CAISGGGSGSTDTQYF TGTGCCATCAGTGGGGGGGGCAGCGGGAGCACAGATACGCAGTATTTT
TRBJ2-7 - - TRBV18 CASSPAGLDEQYF TGTGCCAGCTCACCTGCCGGCCTGGACGAGCAGTACTTC
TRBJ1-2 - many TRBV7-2 CASSLRSYGYTF TGTGCCAGCAGTTTAAGGTCCTATGGCTACACCTTC
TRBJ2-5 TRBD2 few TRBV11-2 CASSSRTSGNLTQYF TGTGCCAGCAGCTCTCGGACTAGCGGGAATTTGACCCAGTACTTC
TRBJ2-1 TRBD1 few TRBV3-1 CASSQVSGQGAEQFF TGTGCCAGCAGCCAAGTTTCGGGACAGGGTGCTGAGCAGTTCTTC
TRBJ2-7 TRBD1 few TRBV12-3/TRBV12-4 CASSLDREFDEQYF TGTGCCAGCAGCCTAGACAGGGAATTTGACGAGCAGTACTTC
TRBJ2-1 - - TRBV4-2 CASSQDRGSPSSYNEQFF TGTGCCAGCAGCCAAGATCGGGGTAGCCCCAGCTCCTACAATGAGCAGTTCTTC
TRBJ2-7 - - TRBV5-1 CASSPDRPYEQYF TGTGCCAGCAGCCCGGACAGACCCTACGAGCAGTACTTC
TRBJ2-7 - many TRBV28 CASSLPRREQYF TGTGCCAGCAGTTTACCGCGGCGGGAGCAGTACTTC
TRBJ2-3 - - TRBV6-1 CASSRERGLPDTQYF TGTGCCAGCAGTCGTGAAAGGGGTCTGCCAGATACGCAGTATTTT
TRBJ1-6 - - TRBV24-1 CATSDLIGVWNSPLHF TGTGCCACCAGTGATTTGATAGGGGTTTGGAATTCACCCCTCCACTTT
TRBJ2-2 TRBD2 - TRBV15 CATSRLAGGPTGELFF TGTGCCACCAGCAGACTAGCGGGGGGCCCCACCGGGGAGCTGTTTTTT
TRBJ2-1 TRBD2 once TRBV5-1 CASRGLAGGGGSYNEQFF TGCGCCAGCAGGGGACTAGCGGGAGGAGGAGGCTCCTACAATGAGCAGTTCTTC
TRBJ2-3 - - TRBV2 CASSENREDTQYF TGTGCCAGCAGTGAAAATAGGGAGGATACGCAGTATTTT
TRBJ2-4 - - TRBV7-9 CASSLLWVWGTPSPQYF TGTGCCAGCAGCTTACTGTGGGTATGGGGGACTCCCAGTCCTCAGTACTTC
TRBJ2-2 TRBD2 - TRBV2 CASSQGAGANTGELFF TGTGCCAGCAGTCAAGGGGCGGGGGCGAACACCGGGGAGCTGTTTTTT
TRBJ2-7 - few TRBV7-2 CASSRQLGARGPYEQYF TGTGCCAGCAGCCGGCAGTTGGGTGCTCGAGGACCCTACGAGCAGTACTTC
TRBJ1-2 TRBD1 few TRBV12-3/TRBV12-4 CASSPGTGAGYTF TGTGCCAGCAGTCCAGGGACAGGGGCTGGCTACACCTTC